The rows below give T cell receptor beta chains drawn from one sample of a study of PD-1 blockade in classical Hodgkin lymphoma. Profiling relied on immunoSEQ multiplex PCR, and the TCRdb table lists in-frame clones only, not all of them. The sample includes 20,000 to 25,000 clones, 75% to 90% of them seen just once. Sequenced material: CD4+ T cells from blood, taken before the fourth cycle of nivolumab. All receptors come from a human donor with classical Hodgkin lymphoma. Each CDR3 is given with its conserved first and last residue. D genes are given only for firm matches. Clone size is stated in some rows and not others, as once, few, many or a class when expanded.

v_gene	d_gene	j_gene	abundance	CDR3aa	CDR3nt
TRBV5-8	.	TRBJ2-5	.	CASSFQETQYF	TGTGCCAGCAGCTTCCAAGAGACCCAGTACTTC
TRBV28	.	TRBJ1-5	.	CASSLSGNQPQHF	TGTGCCAGCAGTTTAAGTGGCAATCAGCCCCAGCATTTT
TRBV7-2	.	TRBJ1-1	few	CASSLAPGGGMNTEAFF	TGTGCCAGCAGCTTAGCGCCCGGGGGAGGCATGAACACTGAAGCTTTCTTT
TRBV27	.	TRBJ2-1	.	CASSLWPITFSYNEQFF	TGTGCCAGCAGTTTATGGCCCATAACATTCTCCTACAATGAGCAGTTCTTC
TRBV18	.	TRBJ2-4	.	CASSPEGGFAKNIQYF	TGTGCCAGCTCACCAGAGGGGGGATTTGCCAAAAACATTCAGTACTTC
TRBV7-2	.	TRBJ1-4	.	CASSLERRRKLFF	TGTGCCAGCAGCTTAGAAAGACGAAGAAAACTGTTTTTT
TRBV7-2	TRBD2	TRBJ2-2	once	CASSLFGRGNTGELFF	TGTGCCAGCAGCTTGTTTGGGAGGGGTAACACCGGGGAGCTGTTTTTT
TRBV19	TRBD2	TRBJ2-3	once	CASSITLAGGPSTDTQYF	TGTGCCAGTAGTATAACCCTAGCGGGGGGACCTAGCACAGATACGCAGTATTTT
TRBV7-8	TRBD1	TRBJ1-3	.	CASSPQSTTGTLSGNTIYF	TGTGCCAGCAGCCCACAGAGCACGACAGGGACTCTCTCTGGAAACACCATATATTTT
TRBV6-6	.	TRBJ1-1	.	CASSKTGRGTEAFF	TGTGCCAGCAGTAAAACAGGGAGGGGAACTGAAGCTTTCTTT
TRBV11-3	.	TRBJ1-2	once	CASSAQGRGYTF	TGTGCCAGCAGCGCACAGGGTCGTGGCTACACCTTC
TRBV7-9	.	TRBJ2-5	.	CASSPPHLTGSEETQYF	TGTGCCAGCAGCCCCCCCCATCTGACAGGTTCCGAGGAGACCCAGTACTTC
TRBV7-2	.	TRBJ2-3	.	CASSPSTNTQYF	TGTGCCAGCAGCCCTTCGACTAATACGCAGTATTTT
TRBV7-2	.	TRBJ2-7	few	CASRNQAGFAYEQYF	TGTGCCAGCAGAAACCAGGCAGGGTTCGCCTACGAGCAGTACTTC
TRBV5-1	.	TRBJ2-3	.	CASTLAPRTDTQYF	TGCGCCAGCACTCTAGCGCCCCGCACAGATACGCAGTATTTT